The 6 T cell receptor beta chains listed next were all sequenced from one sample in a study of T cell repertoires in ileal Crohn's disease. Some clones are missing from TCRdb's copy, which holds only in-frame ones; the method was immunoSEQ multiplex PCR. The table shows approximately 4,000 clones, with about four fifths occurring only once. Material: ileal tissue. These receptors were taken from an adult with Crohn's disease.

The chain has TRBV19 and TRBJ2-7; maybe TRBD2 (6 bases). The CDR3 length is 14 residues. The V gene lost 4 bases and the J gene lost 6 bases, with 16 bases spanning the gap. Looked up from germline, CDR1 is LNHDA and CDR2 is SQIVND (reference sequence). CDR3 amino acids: CASSNPGGSREQYF. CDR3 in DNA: TGTGCCAGTAGTAACCCCGGAGGGAGCCGCGAGCAGTACTTC.

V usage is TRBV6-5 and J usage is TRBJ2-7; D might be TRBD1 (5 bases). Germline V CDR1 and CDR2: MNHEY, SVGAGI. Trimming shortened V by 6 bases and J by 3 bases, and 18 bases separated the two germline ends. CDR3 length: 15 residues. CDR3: CASSTPSTGNYEQYF. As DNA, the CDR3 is TGTGCCAGCAGCACCCCTTCAACAGGTAACTACGAGCAGTACTTC.

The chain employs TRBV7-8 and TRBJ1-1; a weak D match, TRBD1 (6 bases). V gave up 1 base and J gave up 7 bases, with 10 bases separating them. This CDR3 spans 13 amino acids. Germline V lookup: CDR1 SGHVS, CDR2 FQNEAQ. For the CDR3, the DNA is TGTGCCAGCAGCTTAGTGGGGGCTTATGAAGCTTTCTTT. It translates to CASSLVGAYEAFF.

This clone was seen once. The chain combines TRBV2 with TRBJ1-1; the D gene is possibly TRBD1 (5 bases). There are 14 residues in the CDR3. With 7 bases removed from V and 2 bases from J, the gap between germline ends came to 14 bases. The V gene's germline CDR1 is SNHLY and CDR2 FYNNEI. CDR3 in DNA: TGTGCCAGCACCTTGCAGGGCCCCAACACTGAAGCTTTCTTT. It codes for CASTLQGPNTEAFF.

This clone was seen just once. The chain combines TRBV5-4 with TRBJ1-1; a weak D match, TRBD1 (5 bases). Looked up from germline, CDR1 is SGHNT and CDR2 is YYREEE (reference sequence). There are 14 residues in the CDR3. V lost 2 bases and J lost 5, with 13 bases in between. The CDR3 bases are TGTGCCAGCAGCTTCCCAGGGTCGAGGACTGAAGCTTTCTTT. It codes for CASSFPGSRTEAFF. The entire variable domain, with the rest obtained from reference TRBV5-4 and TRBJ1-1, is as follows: ETGVTQSPTHLIKTRGQQVTLRCSSQSGHNTVSWYQQALGQGPQFIFQYYREEENGRGNFPPRFSGLQFPNYSSELNVNALELDDSALYLCASSFPGSRTEAFFGQGTRLTVV.

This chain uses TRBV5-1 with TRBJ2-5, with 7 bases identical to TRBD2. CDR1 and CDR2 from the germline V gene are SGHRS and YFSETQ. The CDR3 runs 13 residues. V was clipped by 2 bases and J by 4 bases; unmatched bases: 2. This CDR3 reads CASSFGGGETQYF. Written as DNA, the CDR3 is TGCGCCAGCAGCTTTGGGGGGGGAGAGACCCAGTACTTC.